This paragraph covers one T cell receptor (beta chain) sequence. This entry is derived from a study of blood T cell repertoires in COVID-19. Study information: Acute and convalescent COVID-19 specimens originated in the United States, Italy and Spain. The analysed material was cDNA or gDNA that came from T cells, B-cell-depleted T cells, or PBMCs.

Germline V gene lookup returns CDR1 LNHDA and CDR2 SQIVND (reference sequence). The CDR3 covers 12 residues. V gave up 6 bases and J gave up 10 bases; unmatched junction bases: 5. Using immunoSEQ multiplex PCR, the repertoire was profiled, and TCRdb retains in-frame clones only, with some absent. The data hold 60,000 to 75,000 clones, with roughly 85% observed a single time. The clonotype was recovered from a human donor in a cohort sampled during active COVID-19. The gene calls are TRBV19 and TRBJ2-1, with 8 bases fitting TRBD2. The sequenced sample was peripheral blood. CDR3 DNA sequence: TGTGCCAGTAGCCGTAGCGGGGCAGAGCAGTTCTTC. Its protein product is CASSRSGAEQFF. Using reference TRBV19 and TRBJ2-1 for the parts outside the CDR3, the full variable domain is DGGITQSPKYLFRKEGQNVTLSCEQNLNHDAMYWYRQDPGQGLRLIYYSQIVNDFQKGDIAEGYSVSREKKESFPLTVTSAQKNPTAFYLCASSRSGAEQFFGPGTRLTVL.